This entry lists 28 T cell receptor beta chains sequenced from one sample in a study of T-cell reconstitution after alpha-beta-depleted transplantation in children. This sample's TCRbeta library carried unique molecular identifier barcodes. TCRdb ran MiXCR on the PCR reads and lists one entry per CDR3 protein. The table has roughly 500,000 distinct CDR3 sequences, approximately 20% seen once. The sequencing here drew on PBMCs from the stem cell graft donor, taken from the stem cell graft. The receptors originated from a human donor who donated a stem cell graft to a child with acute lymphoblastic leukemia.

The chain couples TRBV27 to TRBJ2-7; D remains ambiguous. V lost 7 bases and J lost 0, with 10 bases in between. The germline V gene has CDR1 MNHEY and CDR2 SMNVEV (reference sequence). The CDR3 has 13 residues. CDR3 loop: CASTGGTSYEQYF. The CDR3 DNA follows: TGTGCCAGCACTGGCGGAACCTCCTACGAGCAGTACTTC.

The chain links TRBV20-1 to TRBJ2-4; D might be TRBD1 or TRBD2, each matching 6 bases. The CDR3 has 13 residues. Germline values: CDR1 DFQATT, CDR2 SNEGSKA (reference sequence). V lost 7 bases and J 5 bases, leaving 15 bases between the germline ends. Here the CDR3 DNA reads TGCAGTGTTGCCCACGGGGGCGAAAACATTCAGTACTTC. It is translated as CSVAHGGENIQYF.

For the CDR3, the DNA is TGTGCCAGCAGTGAAGGTGGCCACAATGAGCAGTTCTTC. Translating it yields CASSEGGHNEQFF. The J gene is TRBJ2-1, the V gene TRBV2; D call uncertain. This CDR3 comprises 13 residues. V shed 1 base and J shed 5 bases, with 6 bases lying between them. CDR1 and CDR2 from the germline V gene are SNHLY and FYNNEI.

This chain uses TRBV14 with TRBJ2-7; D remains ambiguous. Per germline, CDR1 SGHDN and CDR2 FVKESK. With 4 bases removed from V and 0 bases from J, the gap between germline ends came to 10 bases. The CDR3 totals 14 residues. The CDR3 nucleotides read TGTGCCAGCAGCCTGGGGTACAGCTCCTACGAGCAGTACTTC. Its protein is CASSLGYSSYEQYF. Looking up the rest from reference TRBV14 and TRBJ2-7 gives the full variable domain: EAGVTQFPSHSVIEKGQTVTLRCDPISGHDNLYWYRRVMGKEIKFLLHFVKESKQDESGMPNNRFLAERTGGTYSTLKVQPAELEDSGVYFCASSLGYSSYEQYFGPGTRLTVT.

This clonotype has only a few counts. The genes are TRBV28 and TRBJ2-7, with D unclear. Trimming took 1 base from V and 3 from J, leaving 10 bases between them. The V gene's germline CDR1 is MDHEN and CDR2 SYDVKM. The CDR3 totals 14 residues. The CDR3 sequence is CASSLSRRIYEQYF. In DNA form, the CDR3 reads TGTGCCAGCAGTTTATCCCGGCGTATCTACGAGCAGTACTTC.

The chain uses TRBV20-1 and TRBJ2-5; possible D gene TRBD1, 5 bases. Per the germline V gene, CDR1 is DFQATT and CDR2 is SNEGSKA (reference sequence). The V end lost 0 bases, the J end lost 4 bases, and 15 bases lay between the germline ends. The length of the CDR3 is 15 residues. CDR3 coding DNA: TGCAGTGCTAGAGATGGACGTAAAAGGGGAGAGACCCAGTACTTC. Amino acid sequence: CSARDGRKRGETQYF.

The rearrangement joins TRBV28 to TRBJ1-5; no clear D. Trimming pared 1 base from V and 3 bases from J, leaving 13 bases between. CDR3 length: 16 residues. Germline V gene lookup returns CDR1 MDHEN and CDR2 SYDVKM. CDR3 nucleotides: TGTGCCAGCAGTTTATATGGATTTCAGCCCAATCAGCCCCAGCATTTT. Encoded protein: CASSLYGFQPNQPQHF.

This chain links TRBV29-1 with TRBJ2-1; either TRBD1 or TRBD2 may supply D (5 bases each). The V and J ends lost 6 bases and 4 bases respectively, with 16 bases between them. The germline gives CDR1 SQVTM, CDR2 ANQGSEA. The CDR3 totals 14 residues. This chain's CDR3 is CSVPGAWSYNEQFF. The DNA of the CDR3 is TGCAGCGTCCCCGGGGCCTGGAGTTACAATGAGCAGTTCTTC.

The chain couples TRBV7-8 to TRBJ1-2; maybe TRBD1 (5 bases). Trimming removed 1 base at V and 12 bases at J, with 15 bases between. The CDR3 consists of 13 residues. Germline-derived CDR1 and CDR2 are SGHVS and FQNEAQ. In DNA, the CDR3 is TGTGCCAGCAGCTTAGGGGCCAGCAGGGTCCACACCTTC. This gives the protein CASSLGASRVHTF.

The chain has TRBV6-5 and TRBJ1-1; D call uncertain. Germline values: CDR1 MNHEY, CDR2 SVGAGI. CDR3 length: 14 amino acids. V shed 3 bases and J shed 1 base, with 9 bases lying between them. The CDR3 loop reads CASSYTTENTEAFF. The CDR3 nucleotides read TGTGCCAGCAGTTATACTACAGAGAACACTGAAGCTTTCTTT.

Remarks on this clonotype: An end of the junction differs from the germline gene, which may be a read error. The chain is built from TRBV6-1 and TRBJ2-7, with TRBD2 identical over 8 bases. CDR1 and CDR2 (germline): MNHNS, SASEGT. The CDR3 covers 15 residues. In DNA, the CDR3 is TGTGCCAGCAGAGACCCGGCGCGGGGGGATTACGACCAGTACTTC. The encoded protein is CASRDPARGDYDQYF.

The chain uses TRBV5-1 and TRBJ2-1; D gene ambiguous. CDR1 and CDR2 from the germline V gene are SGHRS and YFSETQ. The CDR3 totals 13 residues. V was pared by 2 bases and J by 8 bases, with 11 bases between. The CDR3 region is CASSLGNSYEQFF. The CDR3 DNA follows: TGCGCCAGCAGCTTAGGAAATAGCTATGAGCAGTTCTTC.

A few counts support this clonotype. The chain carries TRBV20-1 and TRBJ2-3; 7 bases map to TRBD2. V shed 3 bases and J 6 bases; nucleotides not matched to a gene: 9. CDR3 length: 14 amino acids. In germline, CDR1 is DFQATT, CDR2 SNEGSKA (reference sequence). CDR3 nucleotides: TGCAGTGCTAGTAGGGGCGGGAGACCCGATACGCAGTATTTT. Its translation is CSASRGGRPDTQYF.

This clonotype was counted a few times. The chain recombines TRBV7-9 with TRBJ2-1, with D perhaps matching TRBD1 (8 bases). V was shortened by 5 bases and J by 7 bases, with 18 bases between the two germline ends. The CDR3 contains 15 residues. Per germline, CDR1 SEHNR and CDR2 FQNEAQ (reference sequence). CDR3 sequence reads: CASSDTGGAGNEQFF. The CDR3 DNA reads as TGTGCCAGCAGCGACACAGGGGGGGCGGGGAATGAGCAGTTCTTC.

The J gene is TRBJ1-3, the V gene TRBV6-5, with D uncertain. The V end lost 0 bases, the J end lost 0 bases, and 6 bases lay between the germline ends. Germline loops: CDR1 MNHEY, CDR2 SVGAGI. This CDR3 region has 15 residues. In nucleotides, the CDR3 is TGTGCCAGCAGTTACTCGTCGGGCTCTGGAAACACCATATATTTT. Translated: CASSYSSGSGNTIYF.

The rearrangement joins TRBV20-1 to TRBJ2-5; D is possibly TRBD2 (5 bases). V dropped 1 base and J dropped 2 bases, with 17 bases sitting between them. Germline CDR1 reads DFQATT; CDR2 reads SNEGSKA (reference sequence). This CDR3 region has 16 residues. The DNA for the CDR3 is TGCAGTGCTAGAGGTCGGGCACCTGCGGGTCAAGAGACCCAGTACTTC. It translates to CSARGRAPAGQETQYF.

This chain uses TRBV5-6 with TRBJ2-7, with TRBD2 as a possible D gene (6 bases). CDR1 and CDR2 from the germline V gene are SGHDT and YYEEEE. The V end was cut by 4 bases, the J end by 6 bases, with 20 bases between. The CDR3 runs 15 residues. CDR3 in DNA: TGTGCCAGCAGCCCCCGTCGACTAGTCTTCGGCGAGCAGTACTTC. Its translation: CASSPRRLVFGEQYF.

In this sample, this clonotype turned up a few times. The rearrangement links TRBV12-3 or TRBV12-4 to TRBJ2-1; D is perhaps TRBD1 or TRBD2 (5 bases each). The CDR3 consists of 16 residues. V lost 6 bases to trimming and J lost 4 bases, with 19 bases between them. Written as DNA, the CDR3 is TGTGCCAGCAGAATTACCCCGGGGCGAAGGTACAATGAGCAGTTCTTC. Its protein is CASRITPGRRYNEQFF.

The CDR3 spells CASSYGQGRTGELFF. CDR3 DNA: TGTGCCAGCAGTTACGGACAGGGTCGCACCGGGGAGCTGTTTTTT. This chain uses TRBV6-5 with TRBJ2-2; 8 bases are a match to TRBD1. V lost 2 bases and J lost 4; bases outside the gene matches: 3. Germline values: CDR1 MNHEY, CDR2 SVGAGI. The CDR3 runs to 15 residues.

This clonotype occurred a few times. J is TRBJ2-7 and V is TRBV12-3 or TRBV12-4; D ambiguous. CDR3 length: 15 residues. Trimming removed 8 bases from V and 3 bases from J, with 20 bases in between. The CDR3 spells CASHLSPAEFYEQYF. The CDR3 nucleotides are TGTGCCAGCCACCTTAGTCCAGCTGAATTCTACGAGCAGTACTTC.

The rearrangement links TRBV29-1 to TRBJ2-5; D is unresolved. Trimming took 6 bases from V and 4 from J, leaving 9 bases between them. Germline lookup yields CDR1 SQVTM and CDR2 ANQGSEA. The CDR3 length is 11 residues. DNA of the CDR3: TGCAGCGTGAGGACGGGAGAGACCCAGTACTTC. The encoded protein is CSVRTGETQYF.

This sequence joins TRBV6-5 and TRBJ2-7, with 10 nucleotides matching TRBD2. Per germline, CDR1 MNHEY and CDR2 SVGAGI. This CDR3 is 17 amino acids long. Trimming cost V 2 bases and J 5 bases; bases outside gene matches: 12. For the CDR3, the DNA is TGTGCCAGCAGTTACCTCCTTAGGCTAGCGGGAGCTCACGAGCAGTACTTC. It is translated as CASSYLLRLAGAHEQYF.

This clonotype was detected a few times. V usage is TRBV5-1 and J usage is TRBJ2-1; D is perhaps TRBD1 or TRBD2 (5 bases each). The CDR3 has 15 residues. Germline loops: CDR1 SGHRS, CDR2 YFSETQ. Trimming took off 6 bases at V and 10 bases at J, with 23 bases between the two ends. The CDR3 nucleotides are TGCGCCAGCATTCCCAGTAGTCCGGGTTGGGACGAGCAGTTCTTC. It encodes CASIPSSPGWDEQFF.

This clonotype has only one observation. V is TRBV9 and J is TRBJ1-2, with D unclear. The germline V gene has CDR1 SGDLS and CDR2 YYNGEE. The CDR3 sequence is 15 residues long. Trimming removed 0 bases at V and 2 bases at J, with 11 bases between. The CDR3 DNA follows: TGTGCCAGCAGCGTAGCACTGGCAGGAAACTATGGCTACACCTTC. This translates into CASSVALAGNYGYTF.

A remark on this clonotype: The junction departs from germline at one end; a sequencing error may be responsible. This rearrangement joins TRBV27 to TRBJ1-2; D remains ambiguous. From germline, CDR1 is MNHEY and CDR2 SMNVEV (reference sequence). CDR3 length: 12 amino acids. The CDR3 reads CASSFPNYGHTF. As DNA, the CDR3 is TGTGCCAGCAGTTTCCCTAACTATGGCCACACCTTC.

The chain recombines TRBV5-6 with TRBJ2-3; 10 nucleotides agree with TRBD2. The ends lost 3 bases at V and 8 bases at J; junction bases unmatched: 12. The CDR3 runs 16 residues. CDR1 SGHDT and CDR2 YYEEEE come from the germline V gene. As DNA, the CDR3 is TGTGCCAGCAGCTACAGACTAGCGGGTGGAAGAGTTACGCAGTATTTT. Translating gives CASSYRLAGGRVTQYF.

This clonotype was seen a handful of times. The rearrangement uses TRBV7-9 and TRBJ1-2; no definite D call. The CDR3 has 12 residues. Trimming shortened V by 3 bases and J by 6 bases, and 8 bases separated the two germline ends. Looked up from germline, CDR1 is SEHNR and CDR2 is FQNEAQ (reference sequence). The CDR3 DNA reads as TGTGCCAGCAGCTTGACATATAATGGCTACACCTTC. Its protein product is CASSLTYNGYTF.

The CDR3 loop reads CASSSHPSSYNEQFF. In DNA, the CDR3 is TGTGCCAGCAGCTCCCACCCGAGCTCCTACAATGAGCAGTTCTTC. This chain joins TRBV7-2 and TRBJ2-1; D uncertain. The length of the CDR3 is 15 residues. Germline-derived CDR1 and CDR2 are SGHTA and FQGNSA. Trimming took off 4 bases at V and 0 bases at J, with 10 bases between the two ends.